Listed below are T cell receptor beta chains from one sample, sequenced in a study of neurological immune-mediated disorders. MiXCR was run by TCRdb on the 5' RACE reads, yielding one entry per CDR3 protein. The sample lists roughly 41,000 distinct CDR3 sequences; 11% were seen once. The sequenced material came from PBMCs. These receptors all come from a man aged 55 to 69 with HTLV-1-associated myelopathy (HAM/TSP). Both conserved end residues are part of each CDR3. The order of the fields is clone size, D gene, V gene, J gene, CDR3 protein, CDR3 DNA. The D gene is left open where the match is weak. Rows give clone size only sometimes, using once, few, many, or a class for an expanded clone.

many	-	TRBV20-1	TRBJ2-5	CSAAAGTSSSTQYF	TGCAGTGCTGCCGCCGGGACTTCCTCGTCGACCCAGTACTTC
many	TRBD1	TRBV29-1	TRBJ1-2	CSVEEGTGDGYTF	TGCAGCGTTGAAGAAGGGACAGGGGACGGCTACACCTTC
many	-	TRBV5-1	TRBJ1-1	CASSLDNGAFF	TGCGCCAGCAGCTTGGATAATGGAGCTTTCTTT
many	-	TRBV5-1	TRBJ2-3	CASADRPADTQYF	TGCGCCAGCGCGGACCGACCTGCGGATACGCAGTATTTT
many	TRBD1	TRBV20-1	TRBJ1-2	CSADKDGTGHYYGYTF	TGCAGTGCCGACAAGGACGGGACAGGGCATTACTATGGCTACACCTTC
-	TRBD1	TRBV19	TRBJ2-7	CASSNRGYEQYF	TGTGCCAGTAGTAACAGGGGTTACGAGCAGTACTTC
many	-	TRBV5-1	TRBJ1-3	CASSLVMQASPFSGNTIYF	TGCGCCAGCAGCTTGGTGATGCAGGCGAGTCCATTCTCTGGAAACACCATATATTTT
many	-	TRBV27	TRBJ2-1	CASSIRTENEQFF	TGTGCCAGCAGTATTAGGACCGAGAATGAGCAGTTCTTC
many	-	TRBV7-2	TRBJ1-2	CASSLEIFEGYGYTF	TGTGCCAGCAGCTTAGAGATTTTTGAAGGGTATGGCTACACCTTC
many	TRBD1	TRBV12-3/TRBV12-4	TRBJ2-7	CASTQSGTAYEQYF	TGTGCCAGCACCCAGTCCGGGACAGCGTACGAGCAGTACTTC
-	-	TRBV7-2	TRBJ1-2	CASSPDSFNYGYTF	TGTGCCAGCAGCCCGGACAGCTTTAACTATGGCTACACCTTC
many	TRBD1	TRBV7-2	TRBJ2-7	CASSLVGTESYEQYF	TGTGCCAGCAGCTTAGTGGGGACAGAGTCCTACGAGCAGTACTTC
many	TRBD1	TRBV29-1	TRBJ2-7	CSVDDRQGAGEQYF	TGCAGCGTTGATGACCGGCAGGGGGCAGGGGAGCAGTACTTC
many	TRBD1	TRBV20-1	TRBJ2-5	CSARPGTGLGRTQYF	TGCAGTGCTAGACCGGGGACAGGACTCGGGCGGACCCAGTACTTC
many	TRBD2	TRBV27	TRBJ2-1	CASSLGARLAGIYNEQFF	TGTGCCAGCAGTTTAGGGGCCAGACTAGCGGGGATCTACAATGAGCAGTTCTTC